A selection of T cell receptor beta chains follows, all from one sample in a study of blood T cell repertoires in COVID-19. Only in-frame clones appear in the TCRdb table, and some are missing; sequencing was by immunoSEQ multiplex PCR. There are around 200,000 clones in the sample; over 80% occur only once, and about 1.3% lies in the top ten. Sequenced input: peripheral blood. The origin of the receptors is a woman in her 30s with COVID-19, enrolled during active disease. CDR3s include the opening cysteine and the closing phenylalanine or tryptophan. Each record gives: clone size, D gene, J gene, V gene, CDR3 DNA, CDR3 protein. A D gene is named only where the DNA matches it firmly. Not all rows give a size; the values are once, few, many and, for expanded clones, a class.

abundance: NA
d_gene: NA
j_gene: TRBJ2-5
v_gene: TRBV6-5
CDR3nt: TGTGCCAGCAGTCCTACAGGGTTTCAAGAGACCCAGTACTTC
CDR3aa: CASSPTGFQETQYF

abundance: NA
d_gene: NA
j_gene: TRBJ2-5
v_gene: TRBV29-1
CDR3nt: TGCAGCGTTGGTGGAGGGACAGAGACCCAGTACTTC
CDR3aa: CSVGGGTETQYF

abundance: NA
d_gene: NA
j_gene: TRBJ2-5
v_gene: TRBV21-1
CDR3nt: TGTGCCAGCAGCACCCGGGACAGGGTCGGAGAGACCCAGTACTTC
CDR3aa: CASSTRDRVGETQYF

abundance: NA
d_gene: NA
j_gene: TRBJ1-5
v_gene: TRBV5-6
CDR3nt: TGTGCCAGCAGCTTGGCAGGGGCCGCAGGTTATGGCAATCAGCCCCAGCATTTT
CDR3aa: CASSLAGAAGYGNQPQHF

abundance: NA
d_gene: NA
j_gene: TRBJ2-3
v_gene: TRBV6-2/TRBV6-3
CDR3nt: TGTGCCAGCAGTTACTCCCTCCAGGATACGCAGTATTTT
CDR3aa: CASSYSLQDTQYF

abundance: NA
d_gene: NA
j_gene: TRBJ2-7
v_gene: TRBV4-1
CDR3nt: TGCGCCAGCAGCCAAGAAATCGTTTACTACGAGCAGTACTTC
CDR3aa: CASSQEIVYYEQYF

abundance: NA
d_gene: NA
j_gene: TRBJ2-2
v_gene: TRBV6-2/TRBV6-3
CDR3nt: TGTGCCAGCAGTTACCGGTTAGAGAGAACCGGGGAGCTGTTTTTT
CDR3aa: CASSYRLERTGELFF

abundance: NA
d_gene: TRBD1
j_gene: TRBJ1-4
v_gene: TRBV4-1
CDR3nt: TGCGCCAGCAGTGACAGGGGAACTAATGAAAAACTGTTTTTT
CDR3aa: CASSDRGTNEKLFF

abundance: NA
d_gene: NA
j_gene: TRBJ1-2
v_gene: TRBV27
CDR3nt: TGTGCCAGCAGTTTAGACAGCAAATATGGCTACACCTTC
CDR3aa: CASSLDSKYGYTF

abundance: NA
d_gene: NA
j_gene: TRBJ2-5
v_gene: TRBV15
CDR3nt: TGTGCCACCAGCCGCCCCGGAGAGAAGACCCAGTACTTC
CDR3aa: CATSRPGEKTQYF

abundance: few
d_gene: TRBD1
j_gene: TRBJ2-7
v_gene: TRBV11-2
CDR3nt: TGTGCCAGCAATAGCTTGGGACAGGGGGCGGGGGAGCAGTACTTC
CDR3aa: CASNSLGQGAGEQYF

abundance: NA
d_gene: TRBD2
j_gene: TRBJ2-1
v_gene: TRBV9
CDR3nt: TGTGCCAGCAGCGCCGGGGGGAGCTCCTACAATGAGCAGTTCTTC
CDR3aa: CASSAGGSSYNEQFF

abundance: NA
d_gene: NA
j_gene: TRBJ2-2
v_gene: TRBV6-5
CDR3nt: TGTGCCAGCAGTTATCTCCGGACAGGGAGGGCCGGGGAGCTGTTTTTT
CDR3aa: CASSYLRTGRAGELFF

abundance: NA
d_gene: NA
j_gene: TRBJ1-2
v_gene: TRBV5-4
CDR3nt: TGTGCCAGCAGCTTGAAGCCTAACTATGGCTACACCTTC
CDR3aa: CASSLKPNYGYTF

abundance: NA
d_gene: TRBD2
j_gene: TRBJ2-1
v_gene: TRBV19
CDR3nt: TGTGCCAGTAGCCCCGGACTAGCGGGGGGGAACAATGAGCAGTTCTTC
CDR3aa: CASSPGLAGGNNEQFF

abundance: NA
d_gene: NA
j_gene: TRBJ1-2
v_gene: TRBV27
CDR3nt: TGTGCCATCTCTCCGGGGGTCCATTACTATGGCTACACCTTC
CDR3aa: CAISPGVHYYGYTF

abundance: NA
d_gene: TRBD1
j_gene: TRBJ1-1
v_gene: TRBV14
CDR3nt: TGTGCCAGCAGCCCCTGGACAGGGCTGAACACTGAAGCTTTCTTT
CDR3aa: CASSPWTGLNTEAFF

abundance: NA
d_gene: TRBD2
j_gene: TRBJ2-5
v_gene: TRBV30
CDR3nt: TGTGCCTGGAGTGCATCTAGCGGGAGAGGTGGAGAGACCCAGTACTTC
CDR3aa: CAWSASSGRGGETQYF

abundance: NA
d_gene: TRBD1
j_gene: TRBJ2-1
v_gene: TRBV9
CDR3nt: TGTGCCAGCAGCCCAGACAGGGGGCTTGTATCGGGGCAGTTCTTC
CDR3aa: CASSPDRGLVSGQFF

abundance: few
d_gene: NA
j_gene: TRBJ1-5
v_gene: TRBV15
CDR3nt: TGTGCCACCAGCGAGGGCCCAGGGGATGGTCAGCCCCAGCATTTT
CDR3aa: CATSEGPGDGQPQHF

abundance: NA
d_gene: NA
j_gene: TRBJ2-3
v_gene: TRBV9
CDR3nt: TGTGCCAGCAGCGTAGAGGGGGGGAAGGCAGATACGCAGTATTTT
CDR3aa: CASSVEGGKADTQYF

abundance: NA
d_gene: TRBD1
j_gene: TRBJ1-2
v_gene: TRBV5-4
CDR3nt: TGTGCCAGCAGCTTGGCAGGGGGCGCCAGCTATGGCTACACCTTC
CDR3aa: CASSLAGGASYGYTF

abundance: once
d_gene: NA
j_gene: TRBJ1-2
v_gene: TRBV28
CDR3nt: TGTGCCAGCAGCCAAGGGGGATCTGGTTATGGCTACACCTTC
CDR3aa: CASSQGGSGYGYTF

abundance: NA
d_gene: TRBD1
j_gene: TRBJ1-2
v_gene: TRBV5-1
CDR3nt: TGCGCCAGCACCCAAGGGACAGGGGGCCTCTATGGCTACACCTTC
CDR3aa: CASTQGTGGLYGYTF

abundance: NA
d_gene: NA
j_gene: TRBJ2-5
v_gene: TRBV25-1
CDR3nt: TGTGCCAGCAGTGAATTCCCCTCACAGATATTCCAAGAGACCCAGTACTTC
CDR3aa: CASSEFPSQIFQETQYF

abundance: NA
d_gene: NA
j_gene: TRBJ1-4
v_gene: TRBV7-2
CDR3nt: TGTGCCAGCAGTTGGCAGGCGGGGGAAAAACTGTTTTTT
CDR3aa: CASSWQAGEKLFF

abundance: few
d_gene: TRBD1
j_gene: TRBJ1-5
v_gene: TRBV19
CDR3nt: TGTGCCAGTAACCTCGGGACAGCAGGGGGTCAGCCCCAGCATTTT
CDR3aa: CASNLGTAGGQPQHF

abundance: NA
d_gene: NA
j_gene: TRBJ2-7
v_gene: TRBV6-6
CDR3nt: TGTGCCAGCAGACAGGGATACGAGCAGTACTTC
CDR3aa: CASRQGYEQYF